This T cell receptor (beta chain) emerged from a study of T cell responses to AZD1222 COVID-19 vaccine. Study in general: Doses given second, at about 4 or about 12 weeks, were pooled.

This table comes from immunoSEQ multiplex PCR, and its TCRdb copy is limited to in-frame clones, with some not included. Of 100,000 to 140,000 clones listed, around 90% were seen once; the top ten hold roughly 4.3%. The ends lost 5 bases at V and 1 base at J; junction bases unmatched: 7. CDR1 and CDR2 from the germline V gene are MNHNY and SVGAGI (reference sequence). The CDR3 has 16 residues. Of note for this clone: Its antigen is as yet unknown.

Study conclusions and caveats: Spike-specific TCR breadth and depth grew following two AZD1222 doses. Unmutated regions of variants are reportedly targeted by nearly half of spike-specific TCRs. Possibly, clonal diversity was underestimated; donors were largely white British and included more females.

The sample in question was peripheral blood, obtained on day 0 of AZD1222 vaccination. This TCR derives from an adult in good health. The chain recombines TRBV6-6 with TRBJ1-5; TRBD1 aligns across 8 bases. This chain's CDR3 is CASSPTGGGSNQPQHF. The CDR3, as DNA: TGTGCCAGCAGTCCCACAGGGGGTGGGAGCAATCAGCCCCAGCATTTT.